One and the same sample provided the 14 T cell receptor beta chains below, sequenced in a study of blood T cell repertoires in COVID-19. Libraries were prepared by immunoSEQ multiplex PCR; TCRdb keeps only in-frame clonotypes and omits some of them. The table shows approximately 130,000 clones, with approximately 87% occurring only once. Sequenced input: peripheral blood. The receptors were gathered from a man aged 50 or older with acute or convalescent COVID-19.

This clone appeared a few times. The chain carries TRBV7-2 and TRBJ2-7; perhaps TRBD1 as D (6 bases). The germline CDR1 and CDR2 sequences are SGHTA and FQGNSA. Trimming removed 2 bases from V and 2 bases from J, with 10 bases in between. The CDR3 spans 14 residues. The CDR3 bases are TGTGCCAGCAGCTTATGGTGGGGGCCCTACGAGCAGTACTTC. This codes for CASSLWWGPYEQYF.

V usage is TRBV5-1 and J usage is TRBJ1-4; TRBD1 agrees at 10 bases. Germline values: CDR1 SGHRS, CDR2 YFSETQ. CDR3 length: 19 amino acids. V trimming: 5 bases; J trimming: 5 bases; junction bases outside the gene matches: 18. The CDR3 region has the DNA TGCGCCAGCAGACCCTTCCTCCGGGACAGGGGTTGGGTGAATGAAAAACTGTTTTTT. Translating gives CASRPFLRDRGWVNEKLFF.

This sequence joins TRBV27 and TRBJ2-1, with 7 bases matching TRBD1. The J segment lost 3 bases and the V segment lost 5 bases, leaving 4 bases of the junction unmatched. This CDR3 has 14 residues. In germline, CDR1 is MNHEY, CDR2 SMNVEV (reference sequence). CDR3 residues: CASSRQGIYNEQFF. CDR3 in DNA: TGTGCCAGCAGTCGACAGGGTATCTACAATGAGCAGTTCTTC.

The CDR3 loop is CASSEAWGRTSGRGRPNIQYF. CDR3 in DNA: TGTGCCAGCAGTGAAGCGTGGGGGAGGACTAGCGGGCGAGGAAGACCCAACATTCAGTACTTC. The chain has TRBV2 and TRBJ2-4, with 11 bases that match TRBD2. The CDR3 is made up of 21 amino acids. V trimming: 0 bases; J trimming: 7 bases; junction bases outside the gene matches: 20. Per the germline V gene, CDR1 is SNHLY and CDR2 is FYNNEI.

V and J are TRBV9 and TRBJ2-4, with 8 nucleotides matching TRBD1. The V gene's germline CDR1 is SGDLS and CDR2 YYNGEE. The CDR3 is made up of 16 amino acids. Germline trimming cut 4 bases from V and 6 bases from J; bases unmatched to any gene: 12. CDR3 sequence (DNA): TGTGCCAGCAGCTCAGAAGCGACAGGGGCGAGAAACATTCAGTACTTC. The encoded protein is CASSSEATGARNIQYF.

V gene TRBV7-6 combines with J gene TRBJ2-1, with D unclear. The germline V gene encodes CDR1 SGHVS and CDR2 FNYEAQ. This CDR3 spans 13 amino acids. The ends were cut back, 1 base at V and 15 bases at J, with 16 bases in the middle. For the CDR3, the DNA is TGTGCCAGCAGCTTAGATCACCGCAGTCGTCTGTTCTTC. As protein: CASSLDHRSRLFF.

This clone was recorded only once. The V and J genes are TRBV5-1 and TRBJ2-1; 11 bases fit TRBD2. The germline V gene has CDR1 SGHRS and CDR2 YFSETQ. J gave up 4 bases and V 0 bases, and 3 bases lay outside the gene matches. The CDR3 is 16 amino acids. DNA for the CDR3: TGCGCCAGCAGCTTGGAGGGACTAGCGGTTTACAATGAGCAGTTCTTC. This sequence encodes CASSLEGLAVYNEQFF.

This chain joins TRBV19 and TRBJ1-5, with 10 bases matching TRBD1. V lost 4 bases and J lost 4; bases outside the gene matches: 10. This CDR3 has 17 residues. CDR1 is LNHDA and CDR2 is SQIVND in the germline V gene (reference sequence). CDR3 region: CASSKPSGTGVNQPQHF. CDR3 bases: TGTGCCAGTAGTAAACCGTCCGGGACAGGGGTTAATCAGCCCCAGCATTTT.

This chain links TRBV5-6 with TRBJ2-3, with D possibly TRBD1 on 5 matching bases. V was cut by 0 bases and J by 10 bases, with 21 bases left in between. The CDR3 contains 16 residues. CDR1 SGHDT and CDR2 YYEEEE come from the germline V gene. CDR3 in DNA: TGTGCCAGCAGCTTGGAGGACACCAACTGCCGTATTTCGCAGTATTTT. It yields the protein CASSLEDTNCRISQYF. Drawing the rest from reference TRBV5-6 and TRBJ2-3, the complete variable domain is DAGVTQSPTHLIKTRGQQVTLRCSPKSGHDTVSWYQQALGQGPQFIFQYYEEEERQRGNFPDRFSGHQFPNYSSELNVNALLLGDSALYLCASSLEDTNCRISQYFGPGTRLTVL.

This chain links TRBV6-1 with TRBJ2-7; perhaps TRBD1 as D (5 bases). From germline, CDR1 is MNHNS and CDR2 SASEGT. Trimming took off 2 bases at V and 5 bases at J, with 16 bases between the two ends. CDR3 size: 15 residues. The CDR3 sequence is CASSEWKGAHDEQYF. The CDR3 region has the DNA TGTGCCAGCAGTGAATGGAAAGGGGCTCACGACGAGCAGTACTTC.

The chain uses TRBV29-1 and TRBJ1-1; D is ambiguous. The length of the CDR3 is 12 residues. The V gene's germline CDR1 is SQVTM and CDR2 ANQGSEA. V lost 6 bases and J lost 1, with 9 bases in between. CDR3 region: CSVRRRNTEAFF. As DNA, the CDR3 is TGCAGCGTCCGACGGAGGAACACTGAAGCTTTCTTT.

This chain connects TRBV27 to TRBJ2-7, with TRBD2 matching 8 bases. The CDR3 totals 15 residues. Germline V gene sequence: CDR1 MNHEY, CDR2 SMNVEV (reference sequence). The V segment lost 6 bases and the J segment 7 bases; nucleotides outside the gene matches: 14. In DNA form, the CDR3 reads TGTGCCAGCAGGAGGGCGCCGGGAGGGCCTAGGGAGCAGTACTTC. Residues: CASRRAPGGPREQYF.

The J gene is TRBJ2-5, the V gene TRBV6-5; weak D call: TRBD1 (6 bases). CDR3 length: 14 amino acids. The ends were cut back, 7 bases at V and 1 base at J, with 13 bases in the middle. In germline, CDR1 is MNHEY, CDR2 SVGAGI. The CDR3: CASKIQGSQETQYF. CDR3 coding DNA: TGTGCCAGCAAAATACAGGGTTCCCAAGAGACCCAGTACTTC.

This chain uses TRBV19 with TRBJ2-1; D is perhaps TRBD1 (5 bases). The germline V gene has CDR1 LNHDA and CDR2 SQIVND (reference sequence). Trimming removed 0 bases from V and 3 bases from J, with 12 bases in between. This CDR3 spans 16 amino acids. The chain's CDR3 is CASSIDQGRYYNEQFF. CDR3 nucleotide sequence: TGTGCCAGTAGTATAGATCAGGGCAGATACTACAATGAGCAGTTCTTC.